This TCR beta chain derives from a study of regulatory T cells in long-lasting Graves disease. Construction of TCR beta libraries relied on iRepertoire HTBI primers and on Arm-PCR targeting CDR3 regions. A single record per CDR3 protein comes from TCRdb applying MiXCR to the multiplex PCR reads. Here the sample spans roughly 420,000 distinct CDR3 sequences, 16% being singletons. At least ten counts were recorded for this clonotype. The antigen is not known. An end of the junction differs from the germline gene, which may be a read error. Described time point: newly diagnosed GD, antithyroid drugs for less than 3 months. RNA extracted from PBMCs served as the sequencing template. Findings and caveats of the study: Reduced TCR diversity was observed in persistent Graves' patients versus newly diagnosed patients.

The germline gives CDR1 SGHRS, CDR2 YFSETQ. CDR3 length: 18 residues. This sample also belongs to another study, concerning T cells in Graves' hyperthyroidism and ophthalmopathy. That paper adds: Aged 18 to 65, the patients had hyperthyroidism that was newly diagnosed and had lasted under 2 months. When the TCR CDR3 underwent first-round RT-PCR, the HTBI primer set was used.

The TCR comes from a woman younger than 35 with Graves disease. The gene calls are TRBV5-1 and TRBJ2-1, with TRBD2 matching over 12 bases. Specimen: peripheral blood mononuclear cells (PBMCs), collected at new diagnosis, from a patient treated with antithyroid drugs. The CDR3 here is CASSLGLTSGSSYNEQFF. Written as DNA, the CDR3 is TGTGCCAGCAGCTTGGGGCTGACTAGCGGGAGTTCCTACAATGAGCAGTTCTTC.